Each of the 20 T cell receptor beta chains below was sequenced from the same sample in a study of blood T cell repertoires in COVID-19 (dated by TCRdb to about 2020). The protocol used for the library was the immunoSEQ multiplex PCR assay. The table was pulled from immuneACCESS by TCRdb, which kept in-frame rearrangements only. Such tables lose some clones; where checked, under half of the loss comes from unresolved V genes, and the rest has no known cause. The sample data list about 200,000 clones, and less than 95% of these were observed just once. The ten top clones hold 0.6% to 0.8% of the sample. Sequences were obtained from peripheral blood. These receptors were collected from a man aged 30-40 years with COVID-19, enrolled during active disease.

The V and J genes are TRBV10-2 and TRBJ1-1, with TRBD1 as a possible D gene (5 bases). CDR3 length: 16 amino acids. The V gene's germline CDR1 is WSHSY and CDR2 SAAADI. V was cut by 4 bases and J by 5 bases, with 20 bases left in between. CDR3 nucleotides: TGCGCCAGCAGTGTGGCGGGGCAATTAGGGAGGACTGAAGCTTTCTTT. It is translated as CASSVAGQLGRTEAFF.

The V gene is TRBV2, the J gene TRBJ1-2; D remains ambiguous. Per the germline V gene, CDR1 is SNHLY and CDR2 is FYNNEI. V was shortened by 4 bases and J by 0 bases, with 6 bases between the two germline ends. The CDR3 runs to 13 residues. CDR3 sequence (DNA): TGTGCCAGCAGTGCTGAGACTAACTATGGCTACACCTTC. It encodes CASSAETNYGYTF.

The gene calls are TRBV5-1 and TRBJ2-7, with 8 bases identical to TRBD2. The germline V gene has CDR1 SGHRS and CDR2 YFSETQ. V trimming: 4 bases; J trimming: 3 bases; junction bases outside the gene matches: 6. There are 14 residues in the CDR3. The CDR3 is CASSPGLAIYEQYF. In DNA form, the CDR3 reads TGCGCCAGCAGCCCCGGACTAGCTATCTACGAGCAGTACTTC.

Here the CDR3 reads CASRGQANTGELFF. DNA for the CDR3: TGTGCCAGCAGGGGACAGGCGAACACCGGGGAGCTGTTTTTT. The chain employs TRBV28 and TRBJ2-2, with 8 bases matching TRBD1. In germline, CDR1 is MDHEN, CDR2 SYDVKM. The ends lost 6 bases at V and 0 bases at J; junction bases unmatched: 0. The CDR3 loop spans 14 amino acids.

The chain recombines TRBV19 with TRBJ1-1; D is perhaps TRBD1 (5 bases). This CDR3 spans 13 amino acids. Germline V CDR1 and CDR2: LNHDA, SQIVND (reference sequence). Trimming took off 9 bases at V and 1 base at J, with 12 bases between the two ends. Written as DNA, the CDR3 is TGTGCCAGGGCGGGACTCCCGAACACTGAAGCTTTCTTT. This gives the protein CARAGLPNTEAFF.

A remark on this clone: Its ends do not fully match the called genes, so a read error is possible. The CDR3 loop is CARSVGGQGAGRTEAFF. As DNA, the CDR3 is TGTGCCCGCAGCGTTGGGGGACAGGGGGCGGGTAGGACTGAAGCTTTCTTT. The chain links TRBV9 to TRBJ1-1; 12 positions match TRBD1. Germline V gene data show CDR1 as SGDLS and CDR2 as YYNGEE. The CDR3 has 17 amino acids. The complete variable domain, with remaining parts taken from reference TRBV9 and TRBJ1-1, reads DSGVTQTPKHLITATGQRVTLRCSPRSGDLSVYWYQQSLDQGLQFLIQYYNGEERAKGNILERFSAQQFPDLHSELNLSSLELGDSALYFCARSVGGQGAGRTEAFFGQGTRLTVV.

This clone was found once. The genes are TRBV19 and TRBJ1-1; tentatively, D is TRBD1 (5 bases). This CDR3 is 18 amino acids long. The germline V and J ends were trimmed by 6 bases and 4 bases, with 27 bases remaining between them. The germline CDR1 and CDR2 sequences are LNHDA and SQIVND (reference sequence). CDR3 nucleotide sequence: TGTGCCAGTAGGACCATGCTAAGGGCAGGGTCCGGCGGCACTGAAGCTTTCTTT. It codes for CASRTMLRAGSGGTEAFF.

In this sample, this clone turned up once. This chain links TRBV19 with TRBJ1-6; D is unclear. This CDR3 has 15 amino acids. The ends were cut back, 5 bases at V and 7 bases at J, with 15 bases in the middle. CDR1 LNHDA and CDR2 SQIVND come from the germline V gene (reference sequence). The CDR3 nucleotides read TGTGCCAGTAGTTCTGAGGGCCCCGTGAATTCACCCCTCCACTTT. It codes for CASSSEGPVNSPLHF.

V usage is TRBV5-1 and J usage is TRBJ2-2; 16 nucleotides match TRBD2. From germline, CDR1 is SGHRS and CDR2 YFSETQ. This CDR3 contains 19 residues. After removal of 4 bases from V and 6 bases from J, the junction contained 12 bases not matched to a gene. The CDR3 nucleotides read TGCGCCAGCAGCCCTGGACCCGGGACTAGCGGGGGGGCCGCCGGGGAGCTGTTTTTT. Translated, it gives CASSPGPGTSGGAAGELFF.

This rearrangement joins TRBV27 to TRBJ2-5, with 7 positions matching TRBD1. With 5 bases clipped from V and 2 bases from J, the junction kept 8 bases outside the gene matches. In germline, CDR1 is MNHEY, CDR2 SMNVEV (reference sequence). The CDR3 contains 15 residues. The DNA for the CDR3 is TGTGCCAGCAGTCCGCATGGACAGGTTCAAGAGACCCAGTACTTC. Translation: CASSPHGQVQETQYF.

The chain couples TRBV7-3 to TRBJ1-5; 7 bases are shared with TRBD1. The CDR3 is 16 residues long. Unmatched junction bases numbered 7, after V lost 5 bases and J lost 0 bases. CDR1 SGHTA and CDR2 FQGTGA come from the germline V gene. CDR3 region: CASSLGTDYSNQPQHF. CDR3 DNA: TGTGCCAGCAGCCTGGGGACAGATTATAGCAATCAGCCCCAGCATTTT.

The rearrangement links TRBV29-1 to TRBJ2-1; 9 positions agree with TRBD1. The ends lost 5 bases at V and 4 bases at J; junction bases unmatched: 6. This CDR3 spans 14 amino acids. The germline V gene encodes CDR1 SQVTM and CDR2 ANQGSEA. The CDR3 region is CSVTGTGNYNEQFF. CDR3 coding DNA: TGCAGCGTTACCGGGACAGGGAATTACAATGAGCAGTTCTTC.

This chain links TRBV5-4 with TRBJ1-2, with 7 bases aligning to TRBD1. Germline V CDR1 and CDR2: SGHNT, YYREEE (reference sequence). J was trimmed by 8 bases and V by 1 base; bases with no gene match: 8. The CDR3 consists of 14 residues. In DNA form, the CDR3 reads TGTGCCAGCAGCTTGCCCCAGGGGGGAGGAGGCTACACCTTC. Encoded protein: CASSLPQGGGGYTF.

This rearrangement joins TRBV4-1 to TRBJ1-5; 7 bases fit TRBD1. CDR3 length: 16 amino acids. Trimming removed 2 bases from V and 5 bases from J; junction bases left unmatched: 9. Germline V gene data show CDR1 as MGHRA and CDR2 as YSYEKL. CDR3 region: CASSQPVRGRYQPQHF. The CDR3 coding sequence is TGCGCCAGCAGCCAACCGGTTAGGGGGCGGTATCAGCCCCAGCATTTT.

This clone was observed a single time. The V and J genes are TRBV11-2 and TRBJ2-3; TRBD2 is a possible D gene (6 bases). Germline CDR1 and CDR2: SGHAT and FQNNGV. The ends were cut back, 5 bases at V and 6 bases at J, with 15 bases in the middle. CDR3 length: 14 amino acids. Here the CDR3 reads CASSPSLARDTQYF. CDR3 coding DNA: TGTGCCAGCAGCCCCTCCCTAGCGAGGGATACGCAGTATTTT. Full variable domain (outside the CDR3, taken from reference TRBV11-2 and TRBJ2-3): EAGVAQSPRYKIIEKRQSVAFWCNPISGHATLYWYQQILGQGPKLLIQFQNNGVVDDSQLPKDRFSAERLKGVDSTLKIQPAKLEDSAVYLCASSPSLARDTQYFGPGTRLTVL.

This clone has a handful of counts. The rearrangement joins TRBV5-4 to TRBJ2-7; maybe TRBD1 (5 bases). Germline CDR1 reads SGHNT; CDR2 reads YYREEE (reference sequence). This CDR3 comprises 16 residues. V shed 0 bases and J shed 0 bases, with 13 bases lying between them. The CDR3 region is CASSLVGAKSSYEQYF. CDR3 DNA: TGTGCCAGCAGCTTGGTTGGGGCTAAGAGCTCCTACGAGCAGTACTTC.

The chain links TRBV19 to TRBJ2-6; 7 bases match TRBD1. Germline V gene sequence: CDR1 LNHDA, CDR2 SQIVND (reference sequence). The ends lost 7 bases at V and 4 bases at J; junction bases unmatched: 7. The CDR3 runs to 15 residues. CDR3 sequence reads: CASTRTGAGANVLTF. CDR3 coding DNA: TGTGCCAGTACCCGAACAGGGGCCGGGGCCAACGTCCTGACTTTC.

In this sample, this clone turned up a few times. The gene calls are TRBV27 and TRBJ2-3; possible D gene TRBD1, 5 bases. This CDR3 has 15 amino acids. Germline V CDR1 and CDR2: MNHEY, SMNVEV (reference sequence). V was cut by 3 bases and J by 2 bases, with 12 bases left in between. The CDR3 loop reads CASSFYRTDTDTQYF. The CDR3, as DNA: TGTGCCAGCAGTTTTTACAGGACCGACACAGATACGCAGTATTTT.

This clone has just one count. V usage is TRBV2 and J usage is TRBJ2-7, with 7 bases lining up with TRBD2. The CDR3 extends over 15 amino acids. With V trimmed by 6 bases and J by 0 bases, 8 bases remained unmatched. Germline CDR1 SNHLY, CDR2 FYNNEI. The CDR3 spells CASRLGTTSSYEQYF. For the CDR3, the DNA is TGTGCCAGCAGGCTAGGGACTACCAGCTCCTACGAGCAGTACTTC. Full variable domain (missing parts from reference TRBV2 and TRBJ2-7): EPEVTQTPSHQVTQMGQEVILRCVPISNHLYFYWYRQILGQKVEFLVSFYNNEISEKSEIFDDQFSVERPDGSNFTLKIRSTKLEDSAMYFCASRLGTTSSYEQYFGPGTRLTVT.

The chain carries TRBV6-4 and TRBJ2-1; D gene unclear. V shed 1 base and J shed 10 bases, with 8 bases lying between them. This CDR3 spans 12 amino acids. The V gene's germline CDR1 is MRHNA and CDR2 SNTAGT. The CDR3 reads CASSDLGSEQFF. CDR3 in DNA: TGTGCCAGCAGTGACTTGGGTAGCGAGCAGTTCTTC.